The next 27 T cell receptor beta chains were all read from a single sample in a study of shared clonotypes between healthy human individuals. CD8 cells classed as naive were CD45RO-negative and positively selected for CCR7, excluding terminally differentiated effector memory CD45RA+ cells. Libraries were prepared by immunoSEQ multiplex PCR; TCRdb keeps only in-frame clonotypes and omits some of them. The table lists about 580,000 clones, roughly 98% of them singletons. What was sequenced was naive CD8+ T cells sorted from blood. All receptors derive from a man aged 25 to 40 in good health.

V and J are TRBV9 and TRBJ2-1, with D possibly being TRBD2 (5 bases). V was trimmed by 10 bases and J by 7 bases, leaving 12 bases between them. Looked up from germline, CDR1 is SGDLS and CDR2 is YYNGEE. The CDR3 is made up of 11 amino acids. The CDR3 is CAGRTWNEQFF. Here the CDR3 DNA reads TGTGCCGGGAGAACTTGGAATGAGCAGTTCTTC.

The chain carries TRBV7-9 and TRBJ2-7; 10 nucleotides line up with TRBD2. This CDR3 is 17 amino acids long. CDR1 is SEHNR and CDR2 is FQNEAQ in the germline V gene (reference sequence). The trim removed 5 bases at V and 2 bases at J, leaving 12 bases unmatched. The CDR3 nucleotides read TGTGCCAGCAGCCATCCGGCTAGCGGGAGCTTTGCCTACGAGCAGTACTTC. Translation gives CASSHPASGSFAYEQYF.

This chain joins TRBV7-9 and TRBJ2-5; D is undetermined. The germline V gene has CDR1 SEHNR and CDR2 FQNEAQ (reference sequence). V gave up 10 bases and J gave up 3 bases, with 18 bases separating them. This CDR3 spans 14 amino acids. The CDR3 sequence: CAITTPWFEETQYF. The CDR3 DNA reads as TGTGCCATCACTACTCCGTGGTTCGAAGAGACCCAGTACTTC.

V is TRBV25-1 and J is TRBJ2-7, with D tentatively TRBD2 (6 bases). Trimming left V 3 bases short and J 3 bases short, with 9 bases between. The CDR3 loop spans 13 amino acids. Germline-derived CDR1 and CDR2 are MGHDK and SYGVNS. CDR3 loop: CASSESGVYEQYF. CDR3 coding DNA: TGTGCCAGCAGTGAGTCGGGGGTCTACGAGCAGTACTTC.

Note on this clone: Other DNA sequences in the sample encode the same CDR3. This rearrangement joins TRBV7-2 to TRBJ2-7; 9 nucleotides agree with TRBD1. V trimming: 3 bases; J trimming: 3 bases; junction bases outside the gene matches: 3. The CDR3 runs to 14 residues. Germline CDR1 is SGHTA and CDR2 is FQGNSA. CDR3 in amino acids: CASSFGTGSYEQYF. The DNA for the CDR3 is TGTGCCAGCAGCTTCGGGACAGGGAGCTACGAGCAGTACTTC. Drawing the rest from reference TRBV7-2 and TRBJ2-7, the complete variable domain is GAGVSQSPSNKVTEKGKDVELRCDPISGHTALYWYRQSLGQGLEFLIYFQGNSAPDKSGLPSDRFSAERTGGSVSTLTIQRTQQEDSAVYLCASSFGTGSYEQYFGPGTRLTVT.

The chain is built from TRBV27 and TRBJ2-7; D may be TRBD1 (6 bases). Trimming pared 5 bases from V and 7 bases from J, leaving 12 bases between. Germline CDR1 is MNHEY and CDR2 is SMNVEV (reference sequence). The CDR3 is made up of 12 amino acids. The CDR3 sequence: CASSRPGEEQYF. The CDR3 DNA reads as TGTGCCAGCAGTAGGCCAGGGGAAGAGCAGTACTTC.

The rearrangement links TRBV11-2 to TRBJ2-7; possible D gene TRBD2, 5 bases. V lost 5 bases, J lost 5 bases, and 10 bases lay in between. Germline V gene data show CDR1 as SGHAT and CDR2 as FQNNGV. This CDR3 spans 12 amino acids. CDR3 nucleotide sequence: TGTGCCAGCAGCCTCCCCGGGGACGAGCAGTACTTC. Its protein product is CASSLPGDEQYF.

The V gene is TRBV7-8, the J gene TRBJ2-7; D might be TRBD1 (6 bases). This CDR3 contains 14 residues. In germline, CDR1 is SGHVS, CDR2 FQNEAQ. Trimming left V 3 bases short and J 3 bases short, with 12 bases between. CDR3 sequence: CASSFQGFGYEQYF. CDR3 in DNA: TGTGCCAGCAGCTTCCAGGGGTTCGGCTACGAGCAGTACTTC.

The CDR3 DNA sequence: TGTGCCAGCAGTGAAGACCCCTCGGGACAGTATTTT. This gives the protein CASSEDPSGQYF. The chain links TRBV2 to TRBJ2-3; weak D call: TRBD2 (5 bases). Trimming removed 1 base at V and 12 bases at J, with 11 bases between. Germline V CDR1 and CDR2: SNHLY, FYNNEI. The CDR3 totals 12 residues.

The chain links TRBV11-2 to TRBJ1-1, with TRBD1 matching over 10 bases. Trimming at V came to 4 bases and at J to 10 bases, leaving 12 bases not matched to a gene. Per the germline V gene, CDR1 is SGHAT and CDR2 is FQNNGV. The CDR3 spans 15 residues. CDR3 nucleotide sequence: TGTGCCAGCAGCTCACCAGGACAGGGGGTTAAACGAGCTTTCTTT. It codes for CASSSPGQGVKRAFF.

The CDR3 nucleotides are TGTGCCAGTAAGGTCATTAGCACTGTCGATGAGCAGTTCTTC. Translation gives CASKVISTVDEQFF. The genes are TRBV19 and TRBJ2-1; D call uncertain. Trimming left V 7 bases short and J 8 bases short, with 18 bases between. CDR3 length equals 14 residues. The germline gives CDR1 LNHDA, CDR2 SQIVND (reference sequence).

This clone appeared a single time. This chain links TRBV27 with TRBJ2-7, with D tentatively TRBD2 (6 bases). CDR3 length: 15 residues. Germline loops: CDR1 MNHEY, CDR2 SMNVEV (reference sequence). V lost 5 bases to trimming and J lost 2 bases, with 16 bases between them. This CDR3 is CASSATLASPYEQYF. As DNA, the CDR3 is TGTGCCAGCAGTGCAACTCTAGCGTCACCCTACGAGCAGTACTTC.

The gene calls are TRBV7-8 and TRBJ2-7, with 7 bases matching TRBD1. The CDR3 runs 16 residues. V lost 3 bases and J lost 5; bases outside the gene matches: 13. Germline CDR1 and CDR2: SGHVS and FQNEAQ. CDR3 sequence (DNA): TGTGCCAGCAGCTTGGTGGGGACAGCGGTCTCGGACGAGCAGTACTTC. Amino acids: CASSLVGTAVSDEQYF.

This clone was seen a few times. The chain joins TRBV7-8 to TRBJ2-3; D gene unclear. Per the germline V gene, CDR1 is SGHVS and CDR2 is FQNEAQ. V shed 3 bases and J shed 5 bases, with 6 bases lying between them. The CDR3 loop spans 12 amino acids. The CDR3 sequence: CASSLHIDTQYF. The CDR3 DNA sequence: TGTGCCAGCAGCTTGCATATAGATACGCAGTATTTT.

The CDR3 DNA reads as TGCGCCAGCAGCCAAGAGGTCCACCAATCCTACGAGCAGTACTTC. This translates into CASSQEVHQSYEQYF. The chain uses TRBV4-1 and TRBJ2-7; D ambiguous. The CDR3 has 15 residues. V dropped 0 bases and J dropped 1 base, with 10 bases sitting between them. Per the germline V gene, CDR1 is MGHRA and CDR2 is YSYEKL.

The rearrangement joins TRBV7-2 to TRBJ2-2, with a weak D call TRBD1 (6 bases). V was shortened by 1 base and J by 0 bases, with 9 bases between the two germline ends. Per germline, CDR1 SGHTA and CDR2 FQGNSA. This CDR3 has 16 amino acids. CDR3 amino acids: CASSLGWGPNTGELFF. CDR3 in DNA: TGTGCCAGCAGCTTAGGTTGGGGGCCGAACACCGGGGAGCTGTTTTTT.

The V call is TRBV5-4, the J call TRBJ2-3; D is ambiguous. In germline, CDR1 is SGHNT, CDR2 YYREEE (reference sequence). There are 14 residues in the CDR3. V gave up 0 bases and J gave up 2 bases, with 7 bases separating them. CDR3 DNA: TGTGCCAGCAGCTTGGGGACGACCACAGATACGCAGTATTTT. It is translated as CASSLGTTTDTQYF.

V gene TRBV29-1 combines with J gene TRBJ2-7, with D tentatively TRBD1 (5 bases). This CDR3 is built from 13 residues. In germline, CDR1 is SQVTM, CDR2 ANQGSEA. The ends were cut back, 0 bases at V and 2 bases at J, with 8 bases in the middle. CDR3 DNA: TGCAGCGTTGAAGATGGGGCCCCCTACGAGCAGTACTTC. Its translation: CSVEDGAPYEQYF.

The chain joins TRBV27 to TRBJ2-7; 8 positions match TRBD1. V lost 4 bases and J lost 6; bases outside the gene matches: 5. Germline V lookup: CDR1 MNHEY, CDR2 SMNVEV (reference sequence). CDR3 size: 13 residues. Written as DNA, the CDR3 is TGTGCCAGCAGTTACCGGACAGGGCGCGAGCAGTACTTC. Its protein product is CASSYRTGREQYF.

The V gene is TRBV9, the J gene TRBJ2-1; D possibly corresponds to TRBD2 (6 bases). This CDR3 is 15 amino acids long. V lost 3 bases and J 2 bases, leaving 12 bases between the germline ends. Germline V gene sequence: CDR1 SGDLS, CDR2 YYNGEE. The CDR3 protein is CASSEDYDTYNEQFF. CDR3 nucleotides: TGTGCCAGCAGCGAGGACTACGACACCTACAATGAGCAGTTCTTC.

V and J are TRBV27 and TRBJ2-1, with 7 bases fitting TRBD1. Germline lookup yields CDR1 MNHEY and CDR2 SMNVEV (reference sequence). J was trimmed by 9 bases and V by 5 bases; bases with no gene match: 10. The CDR3 extends over 14 amino acids. DNA for the CDR3: TGTGCCAGCAGTGCCCGACAGGGCGGCGGTGAGCAGTTCTTC. Protein product: CASSARQGGGEQFF.

This clone came up once. V is TRBV5-1 and J is TRBJ2-1; TRBD2 might be the D (5 bases). Germline lookup yields CDR1 SGHRS and CDR2 YFSETQ. The germline V and J ends were trimmed by 7 bases and 0 bases, with 14 bases remaining between them. This CDR3 region has 15 residues. The CDR3 here is CASQRWEFSYNEQFF. CDR3 sequence (DNA): TGCGCCAGCCAGCGGTGGGAGTTCTCCTACAATGAGCAGTTCTTC. The full variable domain, its missing parts supplied by reference TRBV5-1 and TRBJ2-1, is KAGVTQTPRYLIKTRGQQVTLSCSPISGHRSVSWYQQTPGQGLQFLFEYFSETQRNKGNFPGRFSGRQFSNSRSEMNVSTLELGDSALYLCASQRWEFSYNEQFFGPGTRLTVL.

This rearrangement joins TRBV11-3 to TRBJ2-2, with no clear D. The CDR3 length is 16 residues. V lost 1 base and J lost 1, with 10 bases in between. Germline V lookup: CDR1 SGHNT, CDR2 YENEEA. CDR3 in amino acids: CASSLGPSRNTGELFF. In nucleotides, the CDR3 is TGTGCCAGCAGCTTAGGACCCTCTCGGAACACCGGGGAGCTGTTTTTT.

This clone was observed once. This chain connects TRBV4-3 to TRBJ2-1; D not certain. The CDR3 totals 13 residues. The V and J ends lost 3 bases and 10 bases respectively, with 13 bases between them. Germline CDR1 reads LGHNA; CDR2 reads YSLEER. The CDR3 nucleotides are TGCGCCAGCAGCCACAATTCAAGGGCCGAGCAGTTCTTC. This translates into CASSHNSRAEQFF.

This rearrangement joins TRBV2 to TRBJ2-7, with 10 bases that match TRBD2. CDR3 length equals 15 residues. Germline V gene sequence: CDR1 SNHLY, CDR2 FYNNEI. J lost 5 bases, V lost 4 bases, and 8 bases had no gene match. CDR3 sequence: CASSGLAGEGNEQYF. The CDR3 DNA reads as TGTGCCAGCAGTGGGCTAGCGGGAGAGGGCAACGAGCAGTACTTC.

About this clone itself: Other DNA variants within this sample encode the same CDR3. CDR3 nucleotides: TGTGCCAGCAGCGTAGGCGGGACAGGGATTGCCTACGAGCAGTACTTC. Translated, it gives CASSVGGTGIAYEQYF. The chain joins TRBV9 to TRBJ2-7, with 9 bases fitting TRBD1. CDR3 length: 16 residues. Trimming at V came to 0 bases and at J to 2 bases, leaving 6 bases not matched to a gene. Germline assignment: CDR1 SGDLS and CDR2 YYNGEE.

The chain has TRBV29-1 and TRBJ2-3, with 7 bases that match TRBD2. CDR1 is SQVTM, CDR2 ANQGSEA, per germline. Unmatched junction bases numbered 8, after V lost 1 base and J lost 1 base. This CDR3 is 16 amino acids long. CDR3: CSVEGGGSGGTDTQYF. CDR3 nucleotide sequence: TGCAGCGTTGAAGGGGGCGGGAGCGGGGGCACAGATACGCAGTATTTT.